The entry that follows covers one TCR beta chain sequence. Germline CDR1 is SQVTM and CDR2 is ANQGSEA. The V segment lost 2 bases and the J segment 3 bases; nucleotides outside the gene matches: 12. CDR3 length: 18 amino acids. This specimen comes from a study of blood T cell repertoires in COVID-19. About the research overall: Acute-phase and convalescent COVID-19 samples originated in the United States, Italy and Spain. Sources were T cells, B-cell-depleted T cells, or PBMCs; the material itself was cDNA or gDNA.

Under the authors' procedure: Reference gene primers were amplified, and this amplification served to estimate nucleated cell counts. Only in-frame clones appear in the TCRdb table, and some are missing; sequencing was by immunoSEQ multiplex PCR. V and J calls plus clone size are reproduced from that table; the DNA served to infer D and trimming. Here the sample spans roughly 50,000 clones, 80% to 90% being singletons. The source is a woman of 80 years or more with acute or convalescent COVID-19. J is TRBJ2-1 and V is TRBV29-1; 11 positions match TRBD2. The sequencing input was peripheral blood. The CDR3 DNA reads as TGCAGCGTTGAACTAGCGGGGGGCACCTTTTTAGGCTACAATGAGCAGTTCTTC. Protein: CSVELAGGTFLGYNEQFF.